This is a list of T cell receptor beta chains from one sample in a study of blood T cell repertoires in COVID-19. The protocol was immunoSEQ multiplex PCR, while the TCRdb copy is restricted to in-frame clones and leaves out a portion. The sample holds 130,000 or so clones, 88% seen once. The material sequenced was peripheral blood. The receptors derive from a human donor with COVID-19, enrolled during active disease. The donor label of this sample is uncertain. Each CDR3 is given with its conserved first and last residue. D genes are given only for firm matches. The listing skips clone size in some rows; elsewhere it reads once, few, many or a size class.

D gene: TRBD1
J gene: TRBJ1-2
clone size: NA
V gene: TRBV11-2
CDR3 DNA: TGTGCCAGCAGCTCTGGACAGGCGACGGGCTATGGCTACACCTTC
CDR3 protein: CASSSGQATGYGYTF

D gene: NA
J gene: TRBJ2-6
clone size: once
V gene: TRBV6-4
CDR3 DNA: TGTGCCAGCAAACTAGGTGACGCTGGGGCCAACGTCCTGACTTTC
CDR3 protein: CASKLGDAGANVLTF

D gene: NA
J gene: TRBJ1-2
clone size: once
V gene: TRBV6-5
CDR3 DNA: TGTGCCAGCACCCATCGGAGGAATAACTATGGCTACACCTTC
CDR3 protein: CASTHRRNNYGYTF

D gene: NA
J gene: TRBJ1-2
clone size: NA
V gene: TRBV6-5
CDR3 DNA: TGTGCCAGCAGACCTACAGGGAACTGGGTCTATGGCTACACCTTC
CDR3 protein: CASRPTGNWVYGYTF

D gene: TRBD1
J gene: TRBJ1-6
clone size: once
V gene: TRBV5-5
CDR3 DNA: TGTGCCAGCAGCGGAGGGGGCCCCCGGCGCAGTCTCCACTTT
CDR3 protein: CASSGGGPRRSLHF

D gene: TRBD1
J gene: TRBJ1-1
clone size: NA
V gene: TRBV11-2
CDR3 DNA: TGTGCCAGCAGCCGAGGGCGACAGGGATGGTCGGGGACTGAAGCTTTCTTT
CDR3 protein: CASSRGRQGWSGTEAFF

D gene: NA
J gene: TRBJ1-4
clone size: NA
V gene: TRBV5-6
CDR3 DNA: TGTGCCAGCACATTCAGCAGGGTTAATGAAAAACTGTTTTTT
CDR3 protein: CASTFSRVNEKLFF

D gene: NA
J gene: TRBJ1-5
clone size: NA
V gene: TRBV6-5
CDR3 DNA: TGTGCCAGCAGTTCCGTCTCAGTGGGCAATCAGCCCCAGCATTTT
CDR3 protein: CASSSVSVGNQPQHF

D gene: TRBD2
J gene: TRBJ2-7
clone size: NA
V gene: TRBV11-2
CDR3 DNA: TGTGCCAGCAGCCGACCGGGACTAGGGACCTACGAGCAGTACTTC
CDR3 protein: CASSRPGLGTYEQYF

D gene: NA
J gene: TRBJ2-1
clone size: NA
V gene: TRBV3-1/TRBV3-2
CDR3 DNA: TGTGCCAGCAGCCAAGGGGGTAAGGGGAATGAGCAGTTCTTC
CDR3 protein: CASSQGGKGNEQFF

D gene: TRBD1
J gene: TRBJ2-3
clone size: NA
V gene: TRBV6-5
CDR3 DNA: TGTGCCAGCAGTTACTCCAGGACAGGGGGAGATACGCAGTATTTT
CDR3 protein: CASSYSRTGGDTQYF

D gene: NA
J gene: TRBJ1-6
clone size: NA
V gene: TRBV9
CDR3 DNA: TGTGCCAGCAGCGTATGGGGGCTCAGGGATTCACCCCTCCACTTT
CDR3 protein: CASSVWGLRDSPLHF

D gene: NA
J gene: TRBJ1-2
clone size: NA
V gene: TRBV11-3
CDR3 DNA: TGTGCCAGCAGCTTATCAGGGGATGGCTACACCTTC
CDR3 protein: CASSLSGDGYTF

D gene: NA
J gene: TRBJ1-3
clone size: many
V gene: TRBV3-1/TRBV3-2
CDR3 DNA: TGTGCCAGCAGCCAACTCAGGGGCTCTGGAAACACCATATATTTT
CDR3 protein: CASSQLRGSGNTIYF

D gene: NA
J gene: TRBJ1-3
clone size: NA
V gene: TRBV2
CDR3 DNA: TGTGCCAGCAGGGCAGGAAACACCATATATTTT
CDR3 protein: CASRAGNTIYF

D gene: NA
J gene: TRBJ1-5
clone size: NA
V gene: TRBV18
CDR3 DNA: TGTGCCAGCTCACCAATCAGTCTGAGCAATCAGCCCCAGCATTTT
CDR3 protein: CASSPISLSNQPQHF

D gene: NA
J gene: TRBJ1-5
clone size: NA
V gene: TRBV5-6
CDR3 DNA: TGTGCCAGCAGCTTGGAGGGGGATTACCAGCCCCAGCATTTT
CDR3 protein: CASSLEGDYQPQHF

D gene: TRBD2
J gene: TRBJ2-7
clone size: NA
V gene: TRBV19
CDR3 DNA: TGTGCCAGTAGTTTGGGACTACGCTCCTACGAGCAGTACTTC
CDR3 protein: CASSLGLRSYEQYF

D gene: TRBD1
J gene: TRBJ1-2
clone size: NA
V gene: TRBV5-1
CDR3 DNA: TGCGCCAGCAGCTTTGGGACAGGGGGCGAGTATGGCTACACCTTC
CDR3 protein: CASSFGTGGEYGYTF

D gene: TRBD2
J gene: TRBJ2-7
clone size: NA
V gene: TRBV4-2
CDR3 DNA: TGTGCCAGCAGCCAATACGGGGGGGGCTCCTACGAGCAGTACTTC
CDR3 protein: CASSQYGGGSYEQYF

D gene: NA
J gene: TRBJ1-1
clone size: NA
V gene: TRBV10-1
CDR3 DNA: TGCGCCAGCAGTGAGTCTGAGAGCGGAGGGGAGATGGGCACTGAAGCTTTCTTT
CDR3 protein: CASSESESGGEMGTEAFF

D gene: NA
J gene: TRBJ1-2
clone size: NA
V gene: TRBV18
CDR3 DNA: TGTGCCAGCTCACCACCGTCCAGGGTGGATTATGGCTACACCTTC
CDR3 protein: CASSPPSRVDYGYTF

D gene: TRBD1
J gene: TRBJ1-1
clone size: NA
V gene: TRBV27
CDR3 DNA: TGTGCCAGCAGTGTCCTGACAGGGGCTGAAGCTTTCTTT
CDR3 protein: CASSVLTGAEAFF

D gene: NA
J gene: TRBJ2-5
clone size: NA
V gene: TRBV27
CDR3 DNA: TGTGCCAGCAGTTTACTGCAGGGCCTGGAGACCCAGTACTTC
CDR3 protein: CASSLLQGLETQYF

D gene: TRBD1
J gene: TRBJ1-3
clone size: NA
V gene: TRBV11-2
CDR3 DNA: TGTGCCAGCAGCGGGACAGGGGGCGTTCTACCTTCTGGAAACACCATATATTTT
CDR3 protein: CASSGTGGVLPSGNTIYF

D gene: NA
J gene: TRBJ2-7
clone size: NA
V gene: TRBV5-1
CDR3 DNA: TGCGCCAGCAGCTTGGGAGGGGGATACGAGCAGTACTTC
CDR3 protein: CASSLGGGYEQYF

D gene: TRBD1
J gene: TRBJ1-1
clone size: NA
V gene: TRBV4-1
CDR3 DNA: TGCGCCAGCAGCCAACACAGGGGCCTTGAGAACACTGAAGCTTTCTTT
CDR3 protein: CASSQHRGLENTEAFF

D gene: NA
J gene: TRBJ2-7
clone size: few
V gene: TRBV3-1/TRBV3-2
CDR3 DNA: TGTGCCAGCAGCCAAGAAGCTGACTCCTACGAGCAGTACTTC
CDR3 protein: CASSQEADSYEQYF

D gene: NA
J gene: TRBJ1-2
clone size: NA
V gene: TRBV5-1
CDR3 DNA: TGCGCCAGCAGCTTGGGGGCCGACAGACACAACTATGGCTACACCTTC
CDR3 protein: CASSLGADRHNYGYTF

D gene: NA
J gene: TRBJ2-1
clone size: NA
V gene: TRBV4-1
CDR3 DNA: TGCGCCAGCAGACCCGCGGGGACTGACTCCTACAATGAGCAGTTCTTC
CDR3 protein: CASRPAGTDSYNEQFF

D gene: NA
J gene: TRBJ2-2
clone size: NA
V gene: TRBV5-4
CDR3 DNA: TGTGCCAGCAGCTTGAACTCGCTCGGGGAGCTGTTTTTT
CDR3 protein: CASSLNSLGELFF